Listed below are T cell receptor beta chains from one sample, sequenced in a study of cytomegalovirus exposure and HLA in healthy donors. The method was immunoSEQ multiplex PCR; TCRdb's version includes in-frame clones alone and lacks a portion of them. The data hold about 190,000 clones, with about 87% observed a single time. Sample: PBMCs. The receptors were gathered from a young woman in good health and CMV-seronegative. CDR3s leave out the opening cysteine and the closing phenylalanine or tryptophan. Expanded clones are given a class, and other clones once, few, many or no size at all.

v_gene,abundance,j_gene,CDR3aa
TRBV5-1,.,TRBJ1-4,ASSEGMTGHNEKLF
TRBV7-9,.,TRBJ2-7,ASSLAESVHEQY
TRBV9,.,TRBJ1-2,ASSGGQGYYGYT
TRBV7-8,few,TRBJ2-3,ASSLGTGGRTDTQY
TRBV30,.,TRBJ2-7,AWSVLPFREQY
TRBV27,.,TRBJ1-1,ASSPTFGQGAFTEAF
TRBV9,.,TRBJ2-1,ASSVFKGATNNEQF
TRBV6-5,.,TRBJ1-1,ASSSPQGGSTEAF
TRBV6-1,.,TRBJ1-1,ASSATGGAFSEAF
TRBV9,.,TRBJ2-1,ASSVGGLAYNEQF
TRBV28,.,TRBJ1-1,ASIHGTLTEAF
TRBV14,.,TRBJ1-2,ASSHVNDRERNGYT
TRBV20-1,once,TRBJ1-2,SASGSGYT
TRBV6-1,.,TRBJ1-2,ASSEAPGYGYT
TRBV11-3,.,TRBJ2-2,ASSLDGGSGELF
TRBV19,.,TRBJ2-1,ASRNLAEQF
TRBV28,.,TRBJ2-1,ASSQLSGGSGDEQF
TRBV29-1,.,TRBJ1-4,SVSGGGGEKLF
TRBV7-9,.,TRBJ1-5,ASSSGTLSNQPQH
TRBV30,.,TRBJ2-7,AWRLQGRAYEQY
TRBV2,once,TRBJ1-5,ASSLQLSNQPQH
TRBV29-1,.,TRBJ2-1,SVDRSGNTNEQF
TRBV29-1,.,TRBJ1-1,SVVMNTEAF
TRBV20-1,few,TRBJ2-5,SALKETQY
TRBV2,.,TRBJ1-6,ASSGQGGVSPLH
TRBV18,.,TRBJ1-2,ASSPSGAYGYT
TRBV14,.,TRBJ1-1,ASSPPGAGGAEAF
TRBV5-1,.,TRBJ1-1,ASSLAYSSMNTEAF
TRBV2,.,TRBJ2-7,ASSEANSIYEQY
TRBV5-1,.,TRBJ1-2,ASSLAESYGYT
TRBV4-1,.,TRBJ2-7,ASSRDISYEQY
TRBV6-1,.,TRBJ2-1,ASSAGFLYNEQF
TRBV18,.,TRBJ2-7,ASSPITGTTYEQY
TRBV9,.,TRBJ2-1,ASTQGAGSHNEQF
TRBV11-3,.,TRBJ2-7,ASSLVYNEQY
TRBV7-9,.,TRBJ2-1,ASSPSLRAGDGNEQF
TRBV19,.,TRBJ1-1,ASSGSGTGGTEAF
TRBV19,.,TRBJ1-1,AISQGPAETEAF
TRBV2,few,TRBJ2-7,ASSADRGKYEQY
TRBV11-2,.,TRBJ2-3,ASSFSEDRPVYTDTQY
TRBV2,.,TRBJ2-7,ASSRPSGALKYEQY
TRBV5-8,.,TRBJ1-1,ASSWDRGTEAF
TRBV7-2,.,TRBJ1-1,ASSPRQGATEAF
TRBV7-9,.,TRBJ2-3,ASSQTDTQY
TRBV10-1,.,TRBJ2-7,ASSGGAGPYEQY
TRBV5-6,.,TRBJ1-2,ASSLRGSRNYGYT
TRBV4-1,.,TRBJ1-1,ASSQVGGAGTNTEAF
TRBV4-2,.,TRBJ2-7,ASSPSGGAFSYEQY
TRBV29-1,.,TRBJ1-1,SARTGTEAF
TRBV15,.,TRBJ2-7,ATSRQGADEQY